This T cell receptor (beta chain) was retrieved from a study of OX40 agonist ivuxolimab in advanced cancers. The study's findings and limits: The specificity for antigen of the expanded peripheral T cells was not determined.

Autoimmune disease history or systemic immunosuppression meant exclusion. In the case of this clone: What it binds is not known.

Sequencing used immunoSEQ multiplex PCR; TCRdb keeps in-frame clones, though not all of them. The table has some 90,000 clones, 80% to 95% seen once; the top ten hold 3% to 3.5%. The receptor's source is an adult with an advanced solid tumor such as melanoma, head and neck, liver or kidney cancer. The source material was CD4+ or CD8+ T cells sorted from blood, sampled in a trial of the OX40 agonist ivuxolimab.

The CDR3 here is CAWSESYEQYF. CDR3 DNA sequence: TGTGCCTGGAGTGAAAGCTACGAGCAGTACTTC. V is TRBV30 and J is TRBJ2-7; D unclear. The V end was cut by 1 base, the J end by 3 bases, with 4 bases between. The CDR3 loop spans 11 amino acids. CDR1 GTSNPN and CDR2 SVGIG come from the germline V gene (reference sequence).